This T cell receptor (beta chain) was retrieved from a study of cytomegalovirus exposure and HLA in healthy donors. The CDR3 has 15 residues. Germline CDR1 and CDR2: GTSNPN and SVGIG (reference sequence). V lost 2 bases and J lost 1, with 14 bases in between. PCR employed 60 Vbeta and 13 Jbeta primers. Profiled with immunoSEQ multiplex PCR; TCRdb holds only in-frame clones, not every one. The sample has approximately 78,000 clones; 65% to 70% are singletons. Sequencing was carried out using PBMCs. This rearrangement joins TRBV30 to TRBJ1-1; D uncertain. The source of this sequence is a man aged 40-49 years in good health and CMV-seropositive. For the CDR3, the DNA is TGTGCCTGGAGTAAGTTTGCAGATGAGAACACTGAAGCTTTCTTT. Its translation is CAWSKFADENTEAFF. Combining the CDR3 with reference TRBV30 and TRBJ1-1 gives the whole variable domain SQTIHQWPATLVQPVGSPLSLECTVEGTSNPNLYWYRQAAGRGLQLLFYSVGIGQISSEVPQNLSASRPQDRQFILSSKKLLLSDSGFYLCAWSKFADENTEAFFGQGTRLTVV.